This TCR beta chain was identified during a study of OX40 agonist ivuxolimab in advanced cancers. Clones were sequenced by immunoSEQ multiplex PCR, and TCRdb holds only the in-frame ones, with some missing. The table lists approximately 52,000 clones, around 94% of them singletons, with 12% in the top ten. This CDR3 is built from 15 residues. With 9 bases clipped from V and 2 bases from J, the junction kept 8 bases outside the gene matches. From germline, CDR1 is SGHTA and CDR2 FQGTGA. This receptor was identified in an adult with an advanced solid tumor such as melanoma, head and neck, liver or kidney cancer. The J gene is TRBJ2-3, the V gene TRBV7-3; 10 bases map to TRBD2. Source: CD4+ or CD8+ T cells sorted from blood, taken in a trial of the OX40 agonist ivuxolimab. This chain's CDR3 is CASSRTSGYTDTQYF. The CDR3 DNA follows: TGTGCCAGTTCCCGGACTAGCGGATACACAGATACGCAGTATTTT.